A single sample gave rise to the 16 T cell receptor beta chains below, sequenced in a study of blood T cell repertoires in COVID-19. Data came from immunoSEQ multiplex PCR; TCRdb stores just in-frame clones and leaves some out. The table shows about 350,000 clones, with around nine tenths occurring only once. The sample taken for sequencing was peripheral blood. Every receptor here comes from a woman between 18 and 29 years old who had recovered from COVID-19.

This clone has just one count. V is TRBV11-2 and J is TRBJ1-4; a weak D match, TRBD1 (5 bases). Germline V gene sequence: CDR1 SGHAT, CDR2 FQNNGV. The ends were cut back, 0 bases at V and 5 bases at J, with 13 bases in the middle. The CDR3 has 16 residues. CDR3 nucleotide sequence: TGTGCCAGCAGCTTAGATTTTTGGGGGGAGAATGAAAAACTGTTTTTT. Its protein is CASSLDFWGENEKLFF.

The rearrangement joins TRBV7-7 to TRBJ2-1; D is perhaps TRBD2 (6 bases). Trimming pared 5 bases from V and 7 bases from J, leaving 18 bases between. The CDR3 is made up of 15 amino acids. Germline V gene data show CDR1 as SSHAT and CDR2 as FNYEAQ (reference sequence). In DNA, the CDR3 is TGTGCCAGCAGCCTCCAGCCGACTAGTTTAAATGAGCAGTTCTTC. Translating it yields CASSLQPTSLNEQFF.

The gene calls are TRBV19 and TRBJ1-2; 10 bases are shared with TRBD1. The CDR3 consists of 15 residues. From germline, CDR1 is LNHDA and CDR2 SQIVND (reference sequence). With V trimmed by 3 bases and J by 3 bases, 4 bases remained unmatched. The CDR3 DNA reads TGTGCCAGTAGTATTGGACAGGGGGTTTACTATGGCTACACCTTC. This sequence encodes CASSIGQGVYYGYTF.

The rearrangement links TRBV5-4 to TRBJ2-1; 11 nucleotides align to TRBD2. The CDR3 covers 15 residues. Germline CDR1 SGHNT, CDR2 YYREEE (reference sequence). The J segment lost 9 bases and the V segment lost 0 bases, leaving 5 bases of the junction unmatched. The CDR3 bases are TGTGCCAGCAGCTTGGTAGCGGGAGGGCCTGGTGAGCAGTTCTTC. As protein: CASSLVAGGPGEQFF. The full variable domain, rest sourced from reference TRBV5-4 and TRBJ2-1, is ETGVTQSPTHLIKTRGQQVTLRCSSQSGHNTVSWYQQALGQGPQFIFQYYREEENGRGNFPPRFSGLQFPNYSSELNVNALELDDSALYLCASSLVAGGPGEQFFGPGTRLTVL.

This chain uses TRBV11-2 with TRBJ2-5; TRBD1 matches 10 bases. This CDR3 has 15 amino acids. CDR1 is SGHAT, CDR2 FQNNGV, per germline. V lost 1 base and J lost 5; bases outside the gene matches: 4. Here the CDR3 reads CASSLGGTGEETQYF. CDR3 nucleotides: TGTGCCAGCAGCTTAGGCGGGACAGGGGAGGAGACCCAGTACTTC.

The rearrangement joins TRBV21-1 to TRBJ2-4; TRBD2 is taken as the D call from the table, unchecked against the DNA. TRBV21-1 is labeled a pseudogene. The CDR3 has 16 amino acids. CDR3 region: CASSKVRRGTKNIQYF. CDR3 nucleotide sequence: TGTGCCAGCAGCAAAGTACGGCGGGGGACTAAAAACATTCAGTACTTC.

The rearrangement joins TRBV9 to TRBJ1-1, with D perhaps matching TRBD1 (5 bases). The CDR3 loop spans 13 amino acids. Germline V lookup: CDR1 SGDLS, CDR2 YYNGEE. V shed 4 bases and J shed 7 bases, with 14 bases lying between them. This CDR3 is CASSPGVGIEAFF. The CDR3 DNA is TGTGCCAGCAGCCCGGGGGTGGGAATTGAAGCTTTCTTT.

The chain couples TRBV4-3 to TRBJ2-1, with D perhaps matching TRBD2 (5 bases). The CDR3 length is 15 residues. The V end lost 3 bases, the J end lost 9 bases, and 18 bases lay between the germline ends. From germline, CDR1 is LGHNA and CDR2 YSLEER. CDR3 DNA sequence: TGCGCCAGCAGCCAGAACGGGAATGGATTGGGTGAGCAGTTCTTC. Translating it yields CASSQNGNGLGEQFF.

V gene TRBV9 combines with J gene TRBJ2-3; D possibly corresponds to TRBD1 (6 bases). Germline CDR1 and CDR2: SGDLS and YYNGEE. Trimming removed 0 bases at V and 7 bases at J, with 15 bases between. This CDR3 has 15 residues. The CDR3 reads CASSVEAGVGNTQYF. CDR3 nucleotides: TGTGCCAGCAGCGTAGAGGCAGGGGTTGGAAATACGCAGTATTTT. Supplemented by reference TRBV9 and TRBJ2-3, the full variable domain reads DSGVTQTPKHLITATGQRVTLRCSPRSGDLSVYWYQQSLDQGLQFLIQYYNGEERAKGNILERFSAQQFPDLHSELNLSSLELGDSALYFCASSVEAGVGNTQYFGPGTRLTVL.

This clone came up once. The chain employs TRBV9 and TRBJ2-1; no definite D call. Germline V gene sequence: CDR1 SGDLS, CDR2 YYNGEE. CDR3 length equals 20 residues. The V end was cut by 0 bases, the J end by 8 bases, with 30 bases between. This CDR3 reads CASSVELFWVRLPTLDEQFF. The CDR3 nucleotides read TGTGCCAGCAGCGTAGAACTTTTTTGGGTGCGGCTTCCAACCCTCGATGAGCAGTTCTTC.

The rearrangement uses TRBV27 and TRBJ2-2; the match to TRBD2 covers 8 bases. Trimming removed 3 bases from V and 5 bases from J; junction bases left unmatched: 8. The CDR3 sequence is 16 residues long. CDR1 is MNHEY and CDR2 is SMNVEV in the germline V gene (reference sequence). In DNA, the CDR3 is TGTGCCAGCAGTTTCACCAGCGGGAGAGGAACCGGGGAGCTGTTTTTT. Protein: CASSFTSGRGTGELFF.

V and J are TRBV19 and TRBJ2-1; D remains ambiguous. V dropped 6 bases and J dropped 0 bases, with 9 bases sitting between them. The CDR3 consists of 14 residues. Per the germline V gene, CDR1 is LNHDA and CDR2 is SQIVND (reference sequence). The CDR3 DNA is TGTGCCAGTAGCGCCGGTGGCTCCTACAATGAGCAGTTCTTC. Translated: CASSAGGSYNEQFF.

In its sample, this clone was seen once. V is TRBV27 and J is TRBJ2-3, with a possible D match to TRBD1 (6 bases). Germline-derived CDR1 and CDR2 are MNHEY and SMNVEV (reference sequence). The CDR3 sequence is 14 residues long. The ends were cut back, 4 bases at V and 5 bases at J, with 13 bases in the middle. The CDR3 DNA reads TGTGCCAGCAGTTGGGGCAGGGGCATAGATACGCAGTATTTT. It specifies CASSWGRGIDTQYF.

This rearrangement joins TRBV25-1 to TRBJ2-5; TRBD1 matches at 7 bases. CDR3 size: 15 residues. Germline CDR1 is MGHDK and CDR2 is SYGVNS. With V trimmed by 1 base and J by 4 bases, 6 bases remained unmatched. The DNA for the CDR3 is TGTGCCAGCAGTGAATTTAGGGGGCAGATAGAGACCCAGTACTTC. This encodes CASSEFRGQIETQYF.

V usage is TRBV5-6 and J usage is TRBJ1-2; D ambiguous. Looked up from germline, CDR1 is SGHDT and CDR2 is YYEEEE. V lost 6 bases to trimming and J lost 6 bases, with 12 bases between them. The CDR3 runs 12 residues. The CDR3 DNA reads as TGTGCCAGCACCCAAACTAGAAATGGCTACACCTTC. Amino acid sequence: CASTQTRNGYTF.

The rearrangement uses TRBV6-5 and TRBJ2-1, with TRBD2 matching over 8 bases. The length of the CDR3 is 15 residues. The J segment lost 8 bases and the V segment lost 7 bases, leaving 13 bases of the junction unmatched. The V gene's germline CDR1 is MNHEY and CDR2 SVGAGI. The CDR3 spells CASTRGAGLVDEQFF. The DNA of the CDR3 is TGTGCCAGCACTAGGGGGGCGGGACTAGTGGATGAGCAGTTCTTC.